The T cell receptor beta chain described here comes from a study of cytomegalovirus exposure and HLA in healthy donors. Researchers ran the PCR with 60 Vbeta and 13 Jbeta primers. Using immunoSEQ multiplex PCR, the repertoire was profiled, and TCRdb retains in-frame clones only, with some absent. The data contain over 100,000 clones, roughly 84% of them singletons. CDR3 size: 13 residues. Germline V gene data show CDR1 as LNHDA and CDR2 as SQIVND (reference sequence). V was pared by 10 bases and J by 2 bases, with 8 bases of the junction left unmatched. Material: PBMCs. This receptor was obtained from a woman younger than 35 in good health and CMV-seropositive. This chain connects TRBV19 to TRBJ2-7; 7 bases line up with TRBD2. The CDR3 is CATSAGTTYEQYF. The CDR3 nucleotides read TGTGCCACCTCAGCGGGGACTACCTACGAGCAGTACTTC.